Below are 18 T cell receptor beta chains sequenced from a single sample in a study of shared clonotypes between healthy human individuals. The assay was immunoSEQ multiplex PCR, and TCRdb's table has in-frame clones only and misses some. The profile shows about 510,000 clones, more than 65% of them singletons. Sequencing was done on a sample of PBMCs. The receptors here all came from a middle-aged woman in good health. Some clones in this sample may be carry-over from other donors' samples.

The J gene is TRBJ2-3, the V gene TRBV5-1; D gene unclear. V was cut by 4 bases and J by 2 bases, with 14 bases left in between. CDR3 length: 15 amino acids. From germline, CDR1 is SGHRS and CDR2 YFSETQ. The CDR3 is CASSPDSNPTDTQYF. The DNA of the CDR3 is TGCGCCAGCAGCCCGGATAGTAACCCCACAGATACGCAGTATTTT. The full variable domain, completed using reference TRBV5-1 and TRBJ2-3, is KAGVTQTPRYLIKTRGQQVTLSCSPISGHRSVSWYQQTPGQGLQFLFEYFSETQRNKGNFPGRFSGRQFSNSRSEMNVSTLELGDSALYLCASSPDSNPTDTQYFGPGTRLTVL.

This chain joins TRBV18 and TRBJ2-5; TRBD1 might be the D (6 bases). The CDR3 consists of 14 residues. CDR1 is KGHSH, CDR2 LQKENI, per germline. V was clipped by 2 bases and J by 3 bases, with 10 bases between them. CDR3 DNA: TGTGCCAGCTCACCAGGGGGCAGCAAAGAGACCCAGTACTTC. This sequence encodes CASSPGGSKETQYF.

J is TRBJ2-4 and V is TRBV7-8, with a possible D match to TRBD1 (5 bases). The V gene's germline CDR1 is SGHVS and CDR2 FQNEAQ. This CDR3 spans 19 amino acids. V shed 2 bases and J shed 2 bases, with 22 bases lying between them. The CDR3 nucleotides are TGTGCCAGCAGCTTAAGGCGAGCCTCTCGGCCAGGGACCAAAAACATTCAGTACTTC. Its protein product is CASSLRRASRPGTKNIQYF.

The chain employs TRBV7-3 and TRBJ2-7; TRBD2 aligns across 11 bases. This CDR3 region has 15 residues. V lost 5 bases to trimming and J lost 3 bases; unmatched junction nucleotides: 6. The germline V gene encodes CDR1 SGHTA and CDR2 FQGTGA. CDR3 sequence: CASSAGLADIYEQYF. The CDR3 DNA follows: TGTGCCAGCAGCGCGGGACTAGCGGATATCTACGAGCAGTACTTC. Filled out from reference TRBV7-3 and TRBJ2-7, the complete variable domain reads GAGVSQTPSNKVTEKGKYVELRCDPISGHTALYWYRQSLGQGPEFLIYFQGTGAADDSGLPNDRFFAVRPEGSVSTLKIQRTERGDSAVYLCASSAGLADIYEQYFGPGTRLTVT.

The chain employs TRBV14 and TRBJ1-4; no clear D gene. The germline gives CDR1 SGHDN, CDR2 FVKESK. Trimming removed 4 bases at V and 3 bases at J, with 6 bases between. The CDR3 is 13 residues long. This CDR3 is CASSRAPNEKLFF. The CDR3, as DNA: TGTGCCAGCAGCCGAGCCCCTAATGAAAAACTGTTTTTT.

CDR3 sequence: CASSPGLGETNEQFF. The CDR3 DNA sequence: TGTGCCAGCAGCCCGGGACTAGGCGAAACCAATGAGCAGTTCTTC. The chain employs TRBV28 and TRBJ2-1; 8 positions match TRBD2. Germline values: CDR1 MDHEN, CDR2 SYDVKM. This CDR3 is 15 amino acids long. The trim removed 6 bases at V and 6 bases at J, leaving 10 bases unmatched.

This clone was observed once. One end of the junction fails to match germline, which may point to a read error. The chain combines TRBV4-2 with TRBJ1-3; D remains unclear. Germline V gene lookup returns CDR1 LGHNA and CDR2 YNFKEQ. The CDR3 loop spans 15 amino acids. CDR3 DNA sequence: TGTGCCAGCGGCCACCAGCCAGACTCTGGAAACACCATATATTTT. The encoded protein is CASGHQPDSGNTIYF.

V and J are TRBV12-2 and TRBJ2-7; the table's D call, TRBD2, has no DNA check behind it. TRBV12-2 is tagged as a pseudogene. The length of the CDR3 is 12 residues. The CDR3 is CASRLGGYEQYF. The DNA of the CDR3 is TGTGCAAGTCGCTTAGGAGGCTACGAGCAGTACTTC.

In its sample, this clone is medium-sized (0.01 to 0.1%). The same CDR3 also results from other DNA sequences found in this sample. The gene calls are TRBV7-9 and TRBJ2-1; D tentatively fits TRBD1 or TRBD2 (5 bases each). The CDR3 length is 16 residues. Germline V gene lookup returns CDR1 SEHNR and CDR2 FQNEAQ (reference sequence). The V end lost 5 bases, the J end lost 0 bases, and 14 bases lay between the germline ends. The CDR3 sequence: CASSPPEGTSYNEQFF. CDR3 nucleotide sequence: TGTGCCAGCAGCCCCCCCGAAGGGACCTCCTACAATGAGCAGTTCTTC. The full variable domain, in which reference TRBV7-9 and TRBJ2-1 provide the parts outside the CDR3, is DTGVSQNPRHKITKRGQNVTFRCDPISEHNRLYWYRQTLGQGPEFLTYFQNEAQLEKSRLLSDRFSAERPKGSFSTLEIQRTEQGDSAMYLCASSPPEGTSYNEQFFGPGTRLTVL.

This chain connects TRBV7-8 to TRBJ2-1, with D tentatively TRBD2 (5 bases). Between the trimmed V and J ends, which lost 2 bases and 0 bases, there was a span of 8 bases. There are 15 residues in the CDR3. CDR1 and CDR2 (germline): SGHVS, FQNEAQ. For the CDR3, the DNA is TGTGCCAGCAGCTTAAGCGGATTCTCCTACAATGAGCAGTTCTTC. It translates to CASSLSGFSYNEQFF.

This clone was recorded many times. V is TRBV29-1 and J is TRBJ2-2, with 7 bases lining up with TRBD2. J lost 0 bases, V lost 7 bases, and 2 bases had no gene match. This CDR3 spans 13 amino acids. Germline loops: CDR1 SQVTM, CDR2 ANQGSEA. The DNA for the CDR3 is TGCAGCGCAACTAGCGCGAACACCGGGGAGCTGTTTTTT. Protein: CSATSANTGELFF.

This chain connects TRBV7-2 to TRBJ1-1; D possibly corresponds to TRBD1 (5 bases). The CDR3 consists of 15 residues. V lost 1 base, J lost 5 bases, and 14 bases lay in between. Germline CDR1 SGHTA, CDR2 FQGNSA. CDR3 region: CASSLEQGLLTEAFF. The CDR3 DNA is TGTGCCAGCAGCTTAGAGCAGGGATTGTTGACTGAAGCTTTCTTT.

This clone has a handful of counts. CDR3 residues: CASSPAREGTQYF. CDR3 DNA sequence: TGCGCCAGCAGTCCCGCCAGGGAGGGGACCCAGTACTTC. The chain joins TRBV10-1 to TRBJ2-5; 7 nucleotides line up with TRBD2. Losses at the gene ends were 5 bases for V and 7 bases for J; bases not matched to a gene: 7. CDR3 size: 13 residues. CDR1 is WNHNN, CDR2 SYGVQD, per germline (reference sequence).

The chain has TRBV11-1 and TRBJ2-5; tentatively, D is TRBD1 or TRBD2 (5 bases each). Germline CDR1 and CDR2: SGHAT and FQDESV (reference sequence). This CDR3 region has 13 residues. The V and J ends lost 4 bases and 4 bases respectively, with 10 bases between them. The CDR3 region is CASSSVGTETQYF. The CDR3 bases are TGTGCCAGCAGCTCAGTAGGGACAGAGACCCAGTACTTC. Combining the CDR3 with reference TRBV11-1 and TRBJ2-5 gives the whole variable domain EAEVAQSPRYKITEKSQAVAFWCDPISGHATLYWYRQILGQGPELLVQFQDESVVDDSQLPKDRFSAERLKGVDSTLKIQPAELGDSAMYLCASSSVGTETQYFGPGTRLLVL.

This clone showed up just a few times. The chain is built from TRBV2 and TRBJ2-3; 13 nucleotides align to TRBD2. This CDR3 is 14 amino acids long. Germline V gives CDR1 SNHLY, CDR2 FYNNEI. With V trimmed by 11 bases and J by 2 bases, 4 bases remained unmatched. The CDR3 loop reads CAGGLAGVTDTQYF. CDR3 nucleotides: TGTGCCGGCGGACTAGCGGGAGTCACAGATACGCAGTATTTT.

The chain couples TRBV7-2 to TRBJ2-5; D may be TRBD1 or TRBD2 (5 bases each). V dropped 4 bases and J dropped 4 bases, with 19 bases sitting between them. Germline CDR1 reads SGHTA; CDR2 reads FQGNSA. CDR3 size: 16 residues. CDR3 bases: TGTGCCAGCAGCTGGATCGCCAGGGTGGGGAGAGAGACCCAGTACTTC. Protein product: CASSWIARVGRETQYF.

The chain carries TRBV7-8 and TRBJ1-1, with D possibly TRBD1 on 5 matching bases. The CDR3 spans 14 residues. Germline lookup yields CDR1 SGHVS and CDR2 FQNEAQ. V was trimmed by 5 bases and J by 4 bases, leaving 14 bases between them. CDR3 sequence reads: CASSPRGGPTEAFF. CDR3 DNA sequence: TGTGCCAGCAGCCCGCGGGGGGGACCCACTGAAGCTTTCTTT.

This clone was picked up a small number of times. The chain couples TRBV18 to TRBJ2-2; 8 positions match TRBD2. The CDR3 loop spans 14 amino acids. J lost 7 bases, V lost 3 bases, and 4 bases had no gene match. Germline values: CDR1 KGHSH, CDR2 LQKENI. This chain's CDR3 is CASSPGTSIGELFF. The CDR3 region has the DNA TGTGCCAGCTCACCGGGGACTAGTATCGGGGAGCTGTTTTTT.